The 9 T cell receptor beta chains below all came from one sample that was sequenced in a study of cytomegalovirus exposure and HLA in healthy donors. PCR was performed using 60 Vbeta and 13 Jbeta primers. The protocol was immunoSEQ multiplex PCR, while the TCRdb copy is restricted to in-frame clones and leaves out a portion. The data hold under 200,000 clones, with around 80% observed a single time. Material for sequencing was PBMCs. The origin of the receptors is a male donor in good health and CMV-seronegative.

This chain connects TRBV28 to TRBJ2-2; D may be TRBD2 (5 bases). Trimming cost V 1 base and J 3 bases, with 9 bases left between them. Germline loops: CDR1 MDHEN, CDR2 SYDVKM. The CDR3 loop spans 15 amino acids. Here the CDR3 DNA reads TGTGCCAGCAGTTTATCGGGGTTTGACACCGGGGAGCTGTTTTTT. Protein sequence: CASSLSGFDTGELFF.

A single count supports this clone. V gene TRBV5-5 combines with J gene TRBJ2-5; D perhaps matches TRBD1 (5 bases). The V gene lost 0 bases and the J gene lost 5 bases, with 8 bases spanning the gap. The CDR3 extends over 13 amino acids. Germline V lookup: CDR1 SGHKS, CDR2 YYEKEE (reference sequence). CDR3 sequence (DNA): TGTGCCAGCAGCTTGGAAGGGGTTGAGACCCAGTACTTC. It specifies CASSLEGVETQYF.

This clone was detected once. This rearrangement joins TRBV11-2 to TRBJ2-5; weak D call: TRBD2 (5 bases). Between the trimmed V and J ends, which lost 1 base and 1 base, there was a span of 13 bases. The CDR3 runs to 16 residues. Germline lookup yields CDR1 SGHAT and CDR2 FQNNGV. The CDR3 here is CASSLVGGLPQETQYF. The CDR3 DNA is TGTGCCAGCAGCTTAGTTGGAGGATTGCCCCAAGAGACCCAGTACTTC.

The chain links TRBV27 to TRBJ2-7, with 11 bases that match TRBD2. Germline-derived CDR1 and CDR2 are MNHEY and SMNVEV (reference sequence). The CDR3 is 14 residues long. V shed 6 bases and J 2 bases; nucleotides not matched to a gene: 3. CDR3 sequence: CASSPGLAAYEQYF. For the CDR3, the DNA is TGTGCCAGCAGCCCGGGACTAGCGGCCTACGAGCAGTACTTC.

The chain recombines TRBV27 with TRBJ2-5, with 7 bases identical to TRBD2. The CDR3 totals 14 residues. CDR1 is MNHEY, CDR2 SMNVEV, per germline (reference sequence). V trimming: 0 bases; J trimming: 3 bases; junction bases outside the gene matches: 1. The CDR3 reads CASSLSAGEETQYF. CDR3 bases: TGTGCCAGCAGTTTATCCGCGGGGGAAGAGACCCAGTACTTC.

The J gene is TRBJ1-1, the V gene TRBV4-2, with D perhaps TRBD1 (5 bases). The V gene lost 3 bases and the J gene lost 3 bases, with 20 bases spanning the gap. The CDR3 covers 17 residues. Germline V gives CDR1 LGHNA, CDR2 YNFKEQ. The CDR3 sequence: CASSQPEPGRGDTEAFF. The CDR3 DNA follows: TGTGCCAGCAGCCAGCCTGAACCGGGACGGGGGGACACTGAAGCTTTCTTT.

In this sample, this clone turned up a few times. CDR3 loop: CASSIQGNTEAFF. CDR3 DNA sequence: TGTGCCAGCAGCATACAGGGGAACACTGAAGCTTTCTTT. This chain uses TRBV7-8 with TRBJ1-1, with D tentatively TRBD1 (6 bases). The CDR3 is 13 residues long. Germline assignment: CDR1 SGHVS and CDR2 FQNEAQ. V gave up 5 bases and J gave up 1 base, with 8 bases separating them.

This chain links TRBV13 with TRBJ2-1; D is unresolved. Germline CDR1 reads PRHDT; CDR2 reads FYEKMQ (reference sequence). With 3 bases removed from V and 10 bases from J, the gap between germline ends came to 7 bases. CDR3 size: 11 residues. The CDR3 loop reads CASSFSLEQFF. The CDR3 DNA sequence: TGTGCCAGCAGCTTTTCTCTGGAGCAGTTCTTC. The whole variable domain, filled in from reference TRBV13 and TRBJ2-1, reads AAGVIQSPRHLIKEKRETATLKCYPIPRHDTVYWYQQGPGQDPQFLISFYEKMQSDKGSIPDRFSAQQFSDYHSELNMSSLELGDSALYFCASSFSLEQFFGPGTRLTVL.

As DNA, the CDR3 is TGTGCCAGCAGTTTTCTCCACGAGCAGTACTTC. As protein: CASSFLHEQYF. The J gene is TRBJ2-7, the V gene TRBV28; D is ambiguous. Trimming pared 3 bases from V and 5 bases from J, leaving 5 bases between. The germline CDR1 and CDR2 sequences are MDHEN and SYDVKM. There are 11 residues in the CDR3.